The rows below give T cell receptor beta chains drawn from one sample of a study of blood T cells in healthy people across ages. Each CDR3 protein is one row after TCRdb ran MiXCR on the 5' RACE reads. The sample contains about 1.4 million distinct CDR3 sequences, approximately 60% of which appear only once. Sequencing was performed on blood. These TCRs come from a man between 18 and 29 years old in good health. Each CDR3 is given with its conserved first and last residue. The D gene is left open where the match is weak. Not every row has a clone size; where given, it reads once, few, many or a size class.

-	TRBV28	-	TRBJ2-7	CASEGGGPYEQYF	TGTGCCAGCGAAGGGGGGGGGCCCTACGAGCAGTACTTC
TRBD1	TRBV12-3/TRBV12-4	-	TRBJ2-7	CASSLGLRGFGQGDHEQYF	TGTGCCAGCAGTTTGGGCCTGCGCGGTTTCGGACAGGGGGACCACGAGCAGTACTTC
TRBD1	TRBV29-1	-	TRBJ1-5	CSVATGAGNQPQHF	TGCAGCGTGGCTACAGGGGCGGGCAATCAGCCCCAGCATTTT
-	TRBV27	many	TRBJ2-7	CASSWGESYEQYF	TGTGCCAGCAGTTGGGGGGAGTCCTACGAGCAGTACTTC
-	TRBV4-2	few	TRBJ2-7	CASRLQGNYEQYF	TGTGCCAGCAGACTACAGGGAAACTACGAGCAGTACTTC
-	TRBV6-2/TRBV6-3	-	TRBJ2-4	CASSSAGTGEQYF	TGTGCCAGCAGTTCGGCGGGGACCGGAGAGCAGTACTTC
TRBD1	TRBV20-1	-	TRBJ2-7	CSARDPGQGHHEQYF	TGCAGTGCTAGAGATCCGGGACAGGGGCACCACGAGCAGTACTTC
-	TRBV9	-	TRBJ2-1	CASSPMGSAATYEQFF	TGTGCCAGCAGCCCGATGGGGTCGGCCGCTACCTATGAGCAGTTCTTC
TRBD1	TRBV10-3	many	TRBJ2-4	CAIGWGTGDLEQYF	TGTGCCATCGGGTGGGGGACAGGGGACCTGGAGCAGTACTTC
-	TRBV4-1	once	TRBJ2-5	CASSQDGVTTAQYF	TGCGCCAGCAGCCAAGATGGCGTAACCACTGCCCAGTACTTC
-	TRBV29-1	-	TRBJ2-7	CSVVWQSSYEQYF	TGCAGCGTTGTATGGCAGAGCTCCTACGAGCAGTACTTC
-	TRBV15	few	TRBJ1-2	CATSNGANTYNYGYTF	TGTGCCACCAGCAACGGGGCGAACACCTATAACTATGGCTACACCTTC
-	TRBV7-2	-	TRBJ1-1	CASSPAFMNTEAFF	TGTGCCAGCAGCCCGGCCTTTATGAACACTGAAGCTTTCTTT
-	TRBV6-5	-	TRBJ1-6	CASSYGNRDLHF	TGTGCCAGCAGTTACGGGAACCGAGACCTCCACTTT
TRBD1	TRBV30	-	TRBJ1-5	CAWTGTANQPQHF	TGTGCCTGGACAGGGACAGCTAATCAGCCCCAGCATTTT
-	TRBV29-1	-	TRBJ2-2	CSVVVAEELFF	TGCAGCGTTGTGGTTGCGGAGGAGCTGTTTTTT
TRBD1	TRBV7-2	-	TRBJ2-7	CVSSLAVTGYNEQYF	TGTGTCAGCAGCTTAGCTGTGACAGGGTATAACGAGCAGTACTTC
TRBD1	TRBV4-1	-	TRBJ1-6	CASSQVPGGNSPLHF	TGCGCCAGCAGCCAAGTTCCAGGGGGAAACTCACCCCTCCACTTT
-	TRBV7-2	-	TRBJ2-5	CASSYGRVRETQYF	TGTGCCAGCAGCTACGGCAGGGTCAGGGAGACCCAGTACTTC
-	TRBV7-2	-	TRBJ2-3	CASSLGIPSDTQYF	TGTGCCAGCAGCTTAGGAATCCCGTCAGATACGCAGTATTTT
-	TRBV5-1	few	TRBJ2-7	CASSAGGTFDEQYF	TGCGCCAGCAGCGCCGGGGGGACATTCGACGAGCAGTACTTC
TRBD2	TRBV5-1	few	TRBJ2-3	CASSPRLATTDTQYF	TGCGCCAGCAGCCCGAGACTAGCGACCACAGATACGCAGTATTTT
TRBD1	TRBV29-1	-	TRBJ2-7	CSGRQGFGNEQYF	TGCAGCGGAAGACAGGGGTTCGGCAATGAGCAGTACTTC
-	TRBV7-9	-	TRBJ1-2	CASSPRGRDYGYTF	TGTGCCAGCAGCCCAAGGGGCAGGGACTATGGCTACACCTTC
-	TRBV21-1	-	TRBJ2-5	CASSTGQRKYQETQYF	TGTGCCAGCAGCACGGGGCAGAGAAAGTACCAAGAGACCCAGTACTTC
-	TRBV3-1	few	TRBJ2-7	CASSQWASRTGDEQYF	TGTGCCAGCAGCCAATGGGCTAGCCGCACTGGCGACGAGCAGTACTTC
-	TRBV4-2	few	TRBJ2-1	CASSPRQGGYNEQFF	TGTGCCAGCAGCCCCCGCCAGGGGGGCTACAATGAGCAGTTCTTC
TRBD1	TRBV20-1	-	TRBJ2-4	CSAEGTGGRNIQYF	TGCAGTGCGGAGGGGACAGGAGGGAGAAACATTCAGTACTTC
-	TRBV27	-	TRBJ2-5	CASRSMRGVEETQYF	TGTGCCAGCAGATCTATGAGGGGAGTAGAGGAGACCCAGTACTTC